The 21 T cell receptor beta chains below come from one sample, sequenced in a study of beta chain features in type 1 diabetes. Study-wide results and limits: Shortening of TCRB CDR3s, moderate but significant, appeared in all four CD4+ subsets of Type 1 diabetes patients.

These receptors have no known antigen. As every portion of the isolated RNA was reverse transcribed, the sequencing read expressed TCRB transcripts. The data were produced by immunoSEQ multiplex PCR, yet TCRdb's version contains in-frame clones alone and is incomplete. The sample shows about 150,000 clones, 7.8% of them seen only once. Sample: central memory CD4+ T cells from blood. These receptors were collected from a woman in her thirties or forties with type 1 diabetes.

The J gene is TRBJ2-7, the V gene TRBV9, with D possibly matching TRBD2 (7 bases). This CDR3 has 13 residues. Trimming took 0 bases from V and 6 from J, leaving 10 bases between them. From germline, CDR1 is SGDLS and CDR2 YYNGEE. For the CDR3, the DNA is TGTGCCAGCAGCGTAGGAGGGGGGGCCGAGCAGTACTTC. Protein sequence: CASSVGGGAEQYF.

The CDR3 here is CASGWDTPAGELFF. For the CDR3, the DNA is TGTGCCAGTGGATGGGACACCCCAGCCGGGGAGCTGTTTTTT. V usage is TRBV19 and J usage is TRBJ2-2; maybe TRBD1 (6 bases). This CDR3 contains 14 residues. CDR1 and CDR2 (germline): LNHDA, SQIVND (reference sequence). Trimming pared 8 bases from V and 6 bases from J, leaving 16 bases between.

This chain connects TRBV4-1 to TRBJ2-3, with a possible D match to TRBD2 (5 bases). Germline V gene data show CDR1 as MGHRA and CDR2 as YSYEKL. The CDR3 has 15 residues. Trimming removed 6 bases at V and 3 bases at J, with 16 bases between. The CDR3 bases are TGCGCCAGCAGGTACGGGATTTTGGAAACAGATACGCAGTATTTT. Amino acid sequence: CASRYGILETDTQYF.

This clone has a handful of counts. The rearrangement uses TRBV7-9 and TRBJ2-3, with D perhaps TRBD1 (5 bases). V was trimmed by 5 bases and J by 4 bases, leaving 7 bases between them. This CDR3 contains 12 residues. The germline V gene has CDR1 SEHNR and CDR2 FQNEAQ (reference sequence). CDR3 bases: TGTGCCAGCAGCCCGACAGCAGATACGCAGTATTTT. Translating gives CASSPTADTQYF.

This clone came up a few times. DNA of the CDR3: TGTGCCAGCAGTTACAAGCCAGGGCAGCCCCCACCCCTCCACTTT. This codes for CASSYKPGQPPPLHF. This chain connects TRBV6-6 to TRBJ1-6; TRBD1 is a possible D gene (5 bases). The CDR3 is made up of 15 amino acids. Germline lookup yields CDR1 MNHNY and CDR2 SVGAGI (reference sequence). The V and J ends lost 2 bases and 11 bases respectively, with 16 bases between them.

This clone showed up just a few times. The junction and the germline gene differ at one end; a read error may be behind it. Other DNA sequences within the sample encode an identical CDR3. V is TRBV7-7 and J is TRBJ1-4; tentatively, D is TRBD1 (6 bases). The length of the CDR3 is 13 residues. CDR1 and CDR2 (germline): SSHAT, FNYEAQ (reference sequence). In DNA, the CDR3 is TGTGCTAGCAGCACAGGGCAAAACGAAAAACTGTTTTTT. Its protein is CASSTGQNEKLFF.

The chain links TRBV5-4 to TRBJ1-2, with 9 nucleotides matching TRBD1. Germline trimming cut 3 bases from V and 6 bases from J; bases unmatched to any gene: 3. The CDR3 sequence is 13 residues long. Germline V CDR1 and CDR2: SGHNT, YYREEE (reference sequence). This chain's CDR3 is CASSSGTGNGYTF. The CDR3 DNA reads TGTGCCAGCAGCTCCGGGACAGGGAATGGCTACACCTTC.

This clone was counted only a few times. This sequence joins TRBV7-6 and TRBJ2-1; D call uncertain. This CDR3 has 18 amino acids. Trimming removed 5 bases from V and 0 bases from J, with 20 bases in between. Per the germline V gene, CDR1 is SGHVS and CDR2 is FNYEAQ. The CDR3 here is CASSQRSPTGTSYNEQFF. The CDR3 DNA reads TGTGCCAGCAGCCAGCGTTCCCCGACCGGTACCTCCTACAATGAGCAGTTCTTC.

The CDR3 reads CASSTGADTEAFF. CDR3 sequence (DNA): TGTGCCAGCAGCACAGGGGCGGACACTGAAGCTTTCTTT. The J gene is TRBJ1-1, the V gene TRBV25-1; TRBD1 agrees at 7 bases. Germline-derived CDR1 and CDR2 are MGHDK and SYGVNS. The CDR3 loop spans 13 amino acids. The trim removed 6 bases at V and 3 bases at J, leaving 4 bases unmatched.

The gene calls are TRBV4-3 and TRBJ2-7; 9 bases fit TRBD2. V lost 0 bases to trimming and J lost 4 bases; unmatched junction nucleotides: 7. The germline V gene encodes CDR1 LGHNA and CDR2 YSLEER. The CDR3 consists of 16 residues. CDR3 region: CASSQESGGTVYEQYF. The DNA for the CDR3 is TGCGCCAGCAGCCAAGAAAGCGGGGGGACTGTATACGAGCAGTACTTC.

This chain uses TRBV14 with TRBJ1-3; the D is unclear. Trimming removed 3 bases at V and 0 bases at J, with 15 bases between. The CDR3 loop spans 17 amino acids. CDR1 and CDR2 (germline): SGHDN, FVKESK. The CDR3 nucleotides are TGTGCCAGCAGCCAGGTCCCCGTGGCTAGCTCTGGAAACACCATATATTTT. Amino acid sequence: CASSQVPVASSGNTIYF. The full variable domain, in which reference TRBV14 and TRBJ1-3 provide the parts outside the CDR3, is EAGVTQFPSHSVIEKGQTVTLRCDPISGHDNLYWYRRVMGKEIKFLLHFVKESKQDESGMPNNRFLAERTGGTYSTLKVQPAELEDSGVYFCASSQVPVASSGNTIYFGEGSWLTVV.

The chain links TRBV29-1 to TRBJ2-5; TRBD1 is a possible D gene (6 bases). V was trimmed by 6 bases and J by 7 bases, leaving 18 bases between them. Looked up from germline, CDR1 is SQVTM and CDR2 is ANQGSEA. The CDR3 consists of 13 residues. This CDR3 is CSVDEQGSGTQYF. The CDR3 coding sequence is TGCAGCGTAGACGAGCAGGGGTCCGGGACCCAGTACTTC.

V gene TRBV4-3 combines with J gene TRBJ1-1; no firm D call. The V end was cut by 0 bases, the J end by 9 bases, with 14 bases between. Germline V gives CDR1 LGHNA, CDR2 YSLEER. CDR3 size: 14 residues. This chain's CDR3 is CASSQDQMGRKAFF. CDR3 nucleotides: TGCGCCAGCAGCCAAGATCAGATGGGGAGAAAAGCTTTCTTT.

The chain combines TRBV6-1 with TRBJ2-1, with 11 nucleotides matching TRBD2. The CDR3 runs to 17 residues. V gave up 2 bases and J gave up 6 bases; unmatched junction bases: 9. Germline V CDR1 and CDR2: MNHNS, SASEGT. In DNA, the CDR3 is TGTGCCAGCAGTGAACGTCAAACTAGCGGGAGAGGCAATGAGCAGTTCTTC. This codes for CASSERQTSGRGNEQFF.

This clone was seen at least ten times. The genes are TRBV28 and TRBJ1-5; D ambiguous. The germline V and J ends were trimmed by 2 bases and 5 bases, with 13 bases remaining between them. There are 15 residues in the CDR3. CDR1 is MDHEN and CDR2 is SYDVKM in the germline V gene. CDR3 sequence: CASSLPAAGDQPQHF. For the CDR3, the DNA is TGTGCCAGCAGTTTACCCGCCGCCGGGGATCAGCCCCAGCATTTT.

This chain joins TRBV7-9 and TRBJ2-2, with TRBD2 matching over 8 bases. The CDR3 runs 16 residues. The V and J ends lost 6 bases and 1 base, in that order; junction bases with no gene match: 7. CDR1 is SEHNR, CDR2 FQNEAQ, per germline (reference sequence). CDR3 DNA sequence: TGTGCCAGCAGGCCAGCGGGAGCAGGGAACACCGGGGAGCTGTTTTTT. It is translated as CASRPAGAGNTGELFF.

This clone was detected a few times. The rearrangement joins TRBV15 to TRBJ2-5; the D gene is possibly TRBD1 (6 bases). Trimming shortened V by 0 bases and J by 5 bases, and 13 bases separated the two germline ends. From germline, CDR1 is LNHNV and CDR2 YYDKDF (reference sequence). CDR3 length: 15 amino acids. The CDR3 protein is CATSRDQGSGETQYF. As DNA, the CDR3 is TGTGCCACCAGCAGAGATCAGGGGTCCGGGGAGACCCAGTACTTC.

V is TRBV28 and J is TRBJ1-2, with D perhaps TRBD1 (6 bases). Germline V gene lookup returns CDR1 MDHEN and CDR2 SYDVKM. This CDR3 region has 14 residues. V was pared by 7 bases and J by 7 bases, with 19 bases between. The CDR3 protein is CASTPGQPSGGYTF. In nucleotides, the CDR3 is TGTGCCAGCACCCCCGGACAGCCCTCGGGTGGCTACACCTTC.

This clone was recorded at least ten times. The V gene is TRBV5-1, the J gene TRBJ2-7; the match to TRBD2 covers 7 bases. Germline V CDR1 and CDR2: SGHRS, YFSETQ. The junction had 3 bases not matched to a gene; V was cut back by 4 bases and J by 2 bases. The CDR3 spans 13 residues. The CDR3 bases are TGCGCCAGCAGCGACGGGAGGACCTACGAGCAGTACTTC. Translation: CASSDGRTYEQYF.

The chain employs TRBV5-1 and TRBJ2-1; 8 nucleotides agree with TRBD1. From germline, CDR1 is SGHRS and CDR2 YFSETQ. The CDR3 has 13 amino acids. The J segment lost 13 bases and the V segment lost 2 bases, leaving 8 bases of the junction unmatched. CDR3 protein: CASSLDRGHLQFF. As DNA, the CDR3 is TGCGCCAGCAGCTTAGACAGGGGCCACCTCCAGTTCTTC.

This clone was seen a few times. The chain combines TRBV9 with TRBJ2-3; no firm D call. Germline-derived CDR1 and CDR2 are SGDLS and YYNGEE. V gave up 3 bases and J gave up 0 bases, with 8 bases separating them. The CDR3 extends over 14 amino acids. The CDR3 DNA is TGTGCCAGCAGCGCGGAGATGAGCACAGATACGCAGTATTTT. Amino acids: CASSAEMSTDTQYF.